Presented here are 23 T cell receptor beta chains from one specimen sequenced in a study of naive and memory T cell subsets. An equimolar mix of two oligonucleotides served as the beta constant-region primer for TRBC1 and TRBC2. TCRdb re-derived calls from the UMI-ligation and nested PCR reads in MiXCR, one entry per CDR3 protein. This table holds tens of thousands of distinct CDR3 sequences, around 7% found once. Sequenced input: central memory CD4+ T cells from blood. Receptor source: a human donor in good health.

In its sample, this clonotype was seen many times. The gene calls are TRBV3-1 and TRBJ1-3, with D possibly TRBD1 on 6 matching bases. CDR1 and CDR2 (germline): LGHDT, YNNKEL (reference sequence). The CDR3 spans 14 residues. V gave up 3 bases and J gave up 4 bases, with 10 bases separating them. CDR3 sequence: CASSHRTVGNTIYF. CDR3 coding DNA: TGTGCCAGCAGCCACCGGACAGTAGGAAACACCATATATTTT.

The chain's CDR3 is CASSQRGGDTDTQYF. The CDR3 DNA reads TGCGCCAGCAGCCAAAGAGGGGGAGACACAGATACGCAGTATTTT. This chain links TRBV4-3 with TRBJ2-3, with D possibly TRBD1 on 6 matching bases. This CDR3 is 15 amino acids long. Trimming removed 2 bases from V and 2 bases from J, with 11 bases in between. The germline CDR1 and CDR2 sequences are LGHNA and YSLEER.

This chain's CDR3 is CSARPLAVTDTQYF. CDR3 DNA: TGCAGTGCTAGACCCCTAGCGGTCACAGATACGCAGTATTTT. This chain uses TRBV20-1 with TRBJ2-3; 7 bases match TRBD2. The CDR3 is made up of 14 amino acids. V lost 2 bases to trimming and J lost 2 bases; unmatched junction nucleotides: 4. Germline lookup yields CDR1 DFQATT and CDR2 SNEGSKA (reference sequence).

This clonotype appeared many times. The chain links TRBV6-2 or TRBV6-3 to TRBJ1-1; D not certain. Looked up from germline, CDR1 is MNHEY and CDR2 is SVGEGT. The germline V and J ends were trimmed by 4 bases and 4 bases, with 13 bases remaining between them. The CDR3 consists of 14 residues. The CDR3 sequence: CASSSQSTVTEAFF. The CDR3 coding sequence is TGTGCCAGCAGTTCTCAGAGTACCGTCACTGAAGCTTTCTTT.

This clonotype was counted between two and nine times. CDR3 sequence (DNA): TGTGCCAGCAGGAGAGGGACGGGGCGCGAGACCCAGTACTTC. Its translation: CASRRGTGRETQYF. The chain has TRBV12-3 or TRBV12-4 and TRBJ2-5; D could derive from TRBD1 or TRBD2 (5 bases each). Deletions cut 6 bases from V and 5 bases from J, with 16 bases between. The CDR3 has 14 residues.

This clonotype came up a few times. This rearrangement joins TRBV6-2 or TRBV6-3 to TRBJ2-1, with unresolved D. CDR1 and CDR2 from the germline V gene are MNHEY and SVGEGT. The ends were cut back, 8 bases at V and 8 bases at J, with 13 bases in the middle. The CDR3 is 12 amino acids. The CDR3 region has the DNA TGTGCCAGCGGGAACCCGGGTCATGAGCAGTTCTTC. Protein product: CASGNPGHEQFF.

V gene TRBV27 combines with J gene TRBJ2-2; D possibly uses TRBD1 or TRBD2 (6 bases each). Germline loops: CDR1 MNHEY, CDR2 SMNVEV (reference sequence). The length of the CDR3 is 15 residues. V shed 2 bases and J shed 3 bases, with 10 bases lying between them. The CDR3 protein is CASSLRGADTGELFF. The CDR3 nucleotides read TGTGCCAGCAGTTTAAGGGGGGCGGACACCGGGGAGCTGTTTTTT.

Many counts were recorded for this clonotype. V usage is TRBV7-2 and J usage is TRBJ2-3; 9 nucleotides match TRBD2. Per the germline V gene, CDR1 is SGHTA and CDR2 is FQGNSA. Trimming removed 5 bases from V and 0 bases from J; junction bases left unmatched: 6. The CDR3 sequence is 16 residues long. DNA for the CDR3: TGTGCCAGCAGCCGTACGACTAGCGGTAGCACAGATACGCAGTATTTT. Translating gives CASSRTTSGSTDTQYF.

This clonotype came up many times. The rearrangement uses TRBV7-2 and TRBJ2-1; 8 bases fit TRBD2. This CDR3 contains 16 residues. From germline, CDR1 is SGHTA and CDR2 FQGNSA. Unmatched junction bases numbered 10, after V lost 5 bases and J lost 4 bases. The CDR3 DNA reads TGTGCCAGCAGCAGGAAAACTAGCGGACCTTACAATGAGCAGTTCTTC. Its translation: CASSRKTSGPYNEQFF.

There are many counts of this clonotype. This CDR3 reads CASSKATGEYQPQHF. In nucleotides, the CDR3 is TGTGCCAGCAGCAAAGCTACAGGGGAATATCAGCCCCAGCATTTT. This sequence joins TRBV21-1 and TRBJ1-5; the table names TRBD1, a call not compared with the DNA. TRBV21-1 is termed a pseudogene. The CDR3 loop spans 15 amino acids.

The CDR3 DNA follows: TGCGCCAGCAGCTTGCTTAGCGGGAGACTAAGTGAGCAGTTCTTC. This gives the protein CASSLLSGRLSEQFF. This rearrangement joins TRBV5-1 to TRBJ2-1; TRBD2 matches at 9 bases. J was trimmed by 9 bases and V by 1 base; bases with no gene match: 8. Germline CDR1 and CDR2: SGHRS and YFSETQ. The CDR3 runs 15 residues.

This rearrangement joins TRBV21-1 to TRBJ1-1; the D call in the table, TRBD1, was not verified against the DNA. TRBV21-1 counts as a pseudogene. The CDR3 sequence is 14 residues long. The CDR3 reads CASSSTNRDAEAFF. The CDR3 DNA reads TGTGCCAGCAGCAGTACTAACAGGGATGCTGAAGCTTTCTTT.

This chain joins TRBV28 and TRBJ1-2; D call uncertain. The CDR3 consists of 15 residues. Germline V gene data show CDR1 as MDHEN and CDR2 as SYDVKM. The germline V and J ends were trimmed by 2 bases and 8 bases, with 18 bases remaining between them. The CDR3: CASSLVRVPPRGYTF. CDR3 DNA sequence: TGTGCCAGCAGTTTAGTCCGTGTTCCCCCTCGAGGCTACACCTTC.

This clonotype was detected ten times or more. The rearrangement joins TRBV29-1 to TRBJ1-2; weak D call: TRBD1 (6 bases). The germline CDR1 and CDR2 sequences are SQVTM and ANQGSEA. The CDR3 sequence is 15 residues long. V lost 3 bases, J lost 0 bases, and 14 bases lay in between. The CDR3 sequence is CSVDRDKTSNYGYTF. The DNA of the CDR3 is TGCAGCGTTGATAGGGACAAAACTTCTAACTATGGCTACACCTTC.

V usage is TRBV20-1 and J usage is TRBJ2-1; 13 positions match TRBD2. CDR1 is DFQATT, CDR2 SNEGSKA, per germline (reference sequence). The CDR3 contains 16 residues. This CDR3 is CSAKTSGGSSYNEQFF. CDR3 bases: TGCAGCGCAAAGACTAGCGGGGGGAGCTCCTACAATGAGCAGTTCTTC.

This clonotype was counted at least ten times. The chain links TRBV7-2 to TRBJ2-1; D is perhaps TRBD2 (5 bases). Trimming pared 6 bases from V and 7 bases from J, leaving 13 bases between. The CDR3 contains 13 residues. The germline V gene encodes CDR1 SGHTA and CDR2 FQGNSA. The CDR3 DNA reads TGTGCCAGCAGGTTCGGGCGGGCTAATGAGCAGTTCTTC. This encodes CASRFGRANEQFF.

This clonotype has a count of ten or more. This chain connects TRBV7-3 to TRBJ1-1, with D unresolved. CDR1 SGHTA and CDR2 FQGTGA come from the germline V gene. V was cut by 5 bases and J by 3 bases, with 10 bases left in between. The CDR3 has 13 residues. The CDR3: CASSATKYTEAFF. The CDR3 DNA reads TGTGCCAGCAGCGCAACTAAGTACACTGAAGCTTTCTTT.

This clonotype occurred many times. The V gene is TRBV28, the J gene TRBJ1-5, with a weak D call TRBD1 (5 bases). The CDR3 totals 13 residues. CDR1 is MDHEN, CDR2 SYDVKM, per germline. Trimming took off 10 bases at V and 7 bases at J, with 17 bases between the two ends. This CDR3 is CATRRGGQQPQHF. CDR3 DNA sequence: TGTGCCACTCGGCGGGGGGGTCAGCAGCCCCAGCATTTT.

At least ten counts were recorded for this clonotype. The gene calls are TRBV7-3 and TRBJ2-1, with 15 nucleotides matching TRBD2. Germline CDR1 SGHTA, CDR2 FQGTGA. The length of the CDR3 is 17 residues. After removal of 5 bases from V and 5 bases from J, the junction contained 7 bases not matched to a gene. DNA of the CDR3: TGTGCCAGCAGCCCAGGACTAGCGGGAGGGCTACACAATGAGCAGTTCTTC. Translated: CASSPGLAGGLHNEQFF.

This clonotype was seen more than once but under ten times. This chain joins TRBV10-2 and TRBJ2-1; TRBD1 aligns across 7 bases. This CDR3 comprises 17 residues. Germline V gene lookup returns CDR1 WSHSY and CDR2 SAAADI. Unmatched junction bases numbered 12, after V lost 7 bases and J lost 0 bases. The chain's CDR3 is CASTPTGTEISYNEQFF. DNA of the CDR3: TGCGCCAGCACCCCAACGGGGACAGAAATCTCCTACAATGAGCAGTTCTTC.

J is TRBJ1-2 and V is TRBV3-1; no clear D. The CDR3 is 14 residues long. Per germline, CDR1 LGHDT and CDR2 YNNKEL (reference sequence). The V and J ends lost 1 base and 4 bases respectively, with 10 bases between them. CDR3 sequence (DNA): TGTGCCAGCAGCCAAGGTCCGGGCATCTATGGCTACACCTTC. Translating gives CASSQGPGIYGYTF.

This clonotype was observed at least ten times. The chain combines TRBV30 with TRBJ1-6, with 9 bases matching TRBD1. This CDR3 spans 15 amino acids. V was clipped by 6 bases and J by 5 bases; unmatched bases: 8. Germline CDR1 and CDR2: GTSNPN and SVGIG (reference sequence). The CDR3 DNA reads TGTGCCTGCACGGGACAGGGAGTTAATAATTCACCCCTCCACTTT. Its translation: CACTGQGVNNSPLHF.

The chain couples TRBV10-2 to TRBJ2-1, with 10 bases fitting TRBD2. Germline values: CDR1 WSHSY, CDR2 SAAADI. The CDR3 contains 16 residues. The junction had 6 bases not matched to a gene; V was cut back by 4 bases and J by 3 bases. In DNA form, the CDR3 reads TGCGCCAGCAGTGTACTAGCGGGGCTCTTCTACAATGAGCAGTTCTTC. Its protein product is CASSVLAGLFYNEQFF.